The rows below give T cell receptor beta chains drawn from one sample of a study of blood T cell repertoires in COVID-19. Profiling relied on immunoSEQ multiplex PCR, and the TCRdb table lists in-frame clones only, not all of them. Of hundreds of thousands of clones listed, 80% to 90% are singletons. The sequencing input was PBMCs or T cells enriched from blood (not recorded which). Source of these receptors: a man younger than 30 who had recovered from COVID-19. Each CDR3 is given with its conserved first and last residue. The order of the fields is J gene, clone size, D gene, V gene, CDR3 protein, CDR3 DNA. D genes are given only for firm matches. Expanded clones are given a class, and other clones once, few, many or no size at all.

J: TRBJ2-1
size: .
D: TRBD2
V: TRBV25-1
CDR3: CASSEWTSGSDEQFF
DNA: TGTGCCAGCAGTGAATGGACTAGCGGGTCGGATGAGCAGTTCTTC

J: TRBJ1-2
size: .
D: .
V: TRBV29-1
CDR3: CSVLDGTGGYTF
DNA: TGCAGCGTTCTAGACGGAACGGGTGGCTACACCTTC

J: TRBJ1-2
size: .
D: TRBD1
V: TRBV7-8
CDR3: CASSPRPTGDGYTF
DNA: TGTGCCAGCAGCCCTAGACCAACAGGGGATGGCTACACCTTC

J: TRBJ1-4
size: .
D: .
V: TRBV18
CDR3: CASSPGTIGEKLFF
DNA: TGTGCCAGCTCACCCGGGACTATTGGAGAAAAACTGTTTTTT

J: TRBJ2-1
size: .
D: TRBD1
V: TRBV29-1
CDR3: CSVGDSYNEQFF
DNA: TGCAGCGTCGGGGACAGTTACAATGAGCAGTTCTTC

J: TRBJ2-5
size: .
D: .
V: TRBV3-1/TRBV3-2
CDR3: CASSPFSGETQYF
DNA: TGTGCCAGCAGCCCATTCAGCGGAGAGACCCAGTACTTC

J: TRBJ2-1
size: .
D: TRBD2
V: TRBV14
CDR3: CASSHLPRGDEQFF
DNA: TGTGCCAGCAGCCACCTTCCCCGGGGGGATGAGCAGTTCTTC

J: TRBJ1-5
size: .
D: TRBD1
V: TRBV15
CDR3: CATSRDTGVRNQPQHF
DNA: TGTGCCACCAGCAGAGATACAGGGGTACGCAATCAGCCCCAGCATTTT

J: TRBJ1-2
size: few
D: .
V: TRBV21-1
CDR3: CASSKNPTQGTANYGYTF
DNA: TGTGCCAGCAGCAAAAACCCAACTCAGGGGACAGCTAACTATGGCTACACCTTC

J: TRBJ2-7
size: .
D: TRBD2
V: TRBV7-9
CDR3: CASSHLGLAPYEQYF
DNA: TGTGCCAGCAGCCACTTAGGACTAGCACCCTACGAGCAGTACTTC

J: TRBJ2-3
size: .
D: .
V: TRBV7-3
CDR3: CASSLTRAPDTQYF
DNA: TGTGCCAGCAGCTTAACCAGGGCCCCCGATACGCAGTATTTT

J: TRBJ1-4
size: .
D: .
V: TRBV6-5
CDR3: CASSLQTGNGEKLFF
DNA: TGTGCCAGCAGTCTACAGACAGGAAACGGGGAAAAACTGTTTTTT

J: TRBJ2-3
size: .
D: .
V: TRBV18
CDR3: CASSPLARDTQYF
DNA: TGTGCCAGCTCACCCCTAGCGCGGGATACGCAGTATTTT

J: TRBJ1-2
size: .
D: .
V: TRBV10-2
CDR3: CATQTGRANGYTF
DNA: TGCGCCACCCAAACTGGCAGGGCAAATGGCTACACCTTC

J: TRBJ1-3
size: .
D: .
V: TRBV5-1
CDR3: CASSSTQGEGNTIYF
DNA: TGCGCCAGCAGCTCCACACAGGGAGAGGGAAACACCATATATTTT

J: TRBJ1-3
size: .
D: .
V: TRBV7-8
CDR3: CASSPLVLSGNTIYF
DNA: TGTGCCAGCAGCCCTTTGGTACTCTCTGGAAACACCATATATTTT

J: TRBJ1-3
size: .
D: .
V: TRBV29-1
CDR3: CSVEEQISGNTIYF
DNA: TGCAGCGTTGAGGAGCAGATCTCTGGAAACACCATATATTTT

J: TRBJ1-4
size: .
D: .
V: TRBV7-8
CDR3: CASSFSPANEKLFF
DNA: TGTGCCAGCAGCTTTTCACCGGCTAATGAAAAACTGTTTTTT

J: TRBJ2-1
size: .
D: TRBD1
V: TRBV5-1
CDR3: CASSTGFNEQFF
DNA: TGCGCCAGTTCGACAGGGTTCAATGAGCAGTTCTTC

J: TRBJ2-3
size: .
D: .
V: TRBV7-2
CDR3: CASSGGASTQYF
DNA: TGTGCCAGCAGCGGGGGGGCTAGCACGCAGTATTTT

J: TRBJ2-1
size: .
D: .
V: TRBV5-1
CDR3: CASSLGYLGGPLGNEQFF
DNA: TGCGCCAGCAGCTTGGGGTACCTCGGGGGTCCCCTAGGGAATGAGCAGTTCTTC

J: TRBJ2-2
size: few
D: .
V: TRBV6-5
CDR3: CASSPRAGELFF
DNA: TGTGCCAGCAGTCCCAGGGCCGGGGAGCTGTTTTTT

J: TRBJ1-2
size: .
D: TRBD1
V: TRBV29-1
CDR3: CSVTQGTGYGYTF
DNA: TGCAGCGTGACACAGGGGACCGGCTATGGCTACACCTTC

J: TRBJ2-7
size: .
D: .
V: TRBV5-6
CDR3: CASTSGTLSEQYF
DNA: TGTGCCAGCACCTCAGGGACTTTATCCGAGCAGTACTTC

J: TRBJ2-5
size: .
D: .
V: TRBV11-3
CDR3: CASSPQGKETQYF
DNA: TGTGCCAGCAGCCCTCAGGGGAAAGAGACCCAGTACTTC

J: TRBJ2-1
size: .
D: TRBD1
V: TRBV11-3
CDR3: CASSSPHRGSYNEQFF
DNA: TGTGCCAGCAGCTCCCCCCACAGGGGGTCCTACAATGAGCAGTTCTTC

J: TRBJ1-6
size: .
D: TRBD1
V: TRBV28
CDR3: CASSDRGDSPLHF
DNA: TGTGCCAGTTCAGACAGGGGTGATTCACCCCTCCACTTT

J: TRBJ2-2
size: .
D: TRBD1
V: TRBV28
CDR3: CASSGQATGELFF
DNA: TGTGCCAGCAGCGGACAGGCCACCGGGGAGCTGTTTTTT

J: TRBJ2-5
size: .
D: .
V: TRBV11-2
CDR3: CASSSGIQETQYF
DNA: TGTGCCAGCAGCTCCGGGATCCAAGAGACCCAGTACTTC

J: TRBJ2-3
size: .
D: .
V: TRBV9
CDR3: CASSVTIADTQYF
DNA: TGTGCCAGCAGCGTAACTATTGCTGATACGCAGTATTTT

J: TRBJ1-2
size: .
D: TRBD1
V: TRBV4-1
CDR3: CASSHGQGIGYGYTF
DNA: TGCGCCAGCAGCCATGGACAGGGAATAGGTTATGGCTACACCTTC

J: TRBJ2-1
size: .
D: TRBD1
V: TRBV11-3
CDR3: CASSSRTGGKDEQFF
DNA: TGTGCCAGCAGCTCCCGGACAGGGGGGAAGGATGAGCAGTTCTTC

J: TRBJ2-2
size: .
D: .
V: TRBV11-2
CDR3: CASSPLGELFF
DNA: TGTGCCAGCAGCCCCCTAGGGGAGCTGTTTTTT

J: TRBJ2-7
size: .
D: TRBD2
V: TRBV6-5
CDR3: CASSYSMLAGNYEQYF
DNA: TGTGCCAGCAGTTACTCGATGCTAGCGGGGAACTACGAGCAGTACTTC

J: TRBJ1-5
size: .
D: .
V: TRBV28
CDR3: CASSSPSIQGINQPQHF
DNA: TGTGCCAGCAGCTCCCCGTCCATACAGGGCATCAATCAGCCCCAGCATTTT